This entry lists 8 T cell receptor beta chains sequenced from one sample in a study of blood T cell repertoires in COVID-19. Assay used: immunoSEQ multiplex PCR; TCRdb lists only in-frame clones, some missing. Altogether around 310,000 clones are present, just under 90% being singletons, with the ten largest covering less than 9.5%. What was sequenced was PBMCs or T cells enriched from blood (not recorded which). These receptors all come from a woman aged 30 to 39 who had recovered from COVID-19.

The chain uses TRBV7-9 and TRBJ2-3, with 10 bases that match TRBD1. Per germline, CDR1 SEHNR and CDR2 FQNEAQ (reference sequence). This CDR3 spans 16 amino acids. The trim removed 5 bases at V and 1 base at J, leaving 6 bases unmatched. CDR3 coding DNA: TGTGCCAGCAGCCGAGACAGGGGGCAAGGCACAGATACGCAGTATTTT. It encodes CASSRDRGQGTDTQYF. Based on the CDR3 plus reference TRBV7-9 and TRBJ2-3, the full variable domain is DTGVSQNPRHKITKRGQNVTFRCDPISEHNRLYWYRQTLGQGPEFLTYFQNEAQLEKSRLLSDRFSAERPKGSFSTLEIQRTEQGDSAMYLCASSRDRGQGTDTQYFGPGTRLTVL.

The chain has TRBV28 and TRBJ1-6; unclear D gene. The CDR3 runs 15 residues. The germline CDR1 and CDR2 sequences are MDHEN and SYDVKM. Between the trimmed V and J ends, which lost 8 bases and 9 bases, there was a span of 20 bases. CDR3 nucleotides: TGTGCCAGCCGCCCGGCGGGGTATTCGAGTTCACCCCTCCACTTT. This codes for CASRPAGYSSSPLHF.

This rearrangement joins TRBV15 to TRBJ2-7, with TRBD2 matching 7 bases. CDR3 length equals 15 residues. The V and J ends lost 4 bases and 1 base, in that order; junction bases with no gene match: 7. CDR1 and CDR2 (germline): LNHNV, YYDKDF (reference sequence). The CDR3 DNA reads as TGTGCCACCAGCAAAAGCGGGGCAGGTTCCTACGAGCAGTACTTC. This sequence encodes CATSKSGAGSYEQYF.

This clone was seen just once. The V call is TRBV19, the J call TRBJ2-3; 9 positions agree with TRBD2. The V gene end was trimmed by 4 bases and the J gene end by 2 bases; junction bases not matched to a gene: 7. The germline CDR1 and CDR2 sequences are LNHDA and SQIVND (reference sequence). This CDR3 has 16 residues. The CDR3 is CASSTGTSTDTDTQYF. The CDR3, as DNA: TGTGCCAGTAGTACCGGGACTAGCACTGACACAGATACGCAGTATTTT.

V is TRBV29-1 and J is TRBJ1-1; 7 nucleotides match TRBD1. The CDR3 is made up of 16 amino acids. The ends lost 4 bases at V and 2 bases at J; junction bases unmatched: 13. Germline lookup yields CDR1 SQVTM and CDR2 ANQGSEA. The DNA of the CDR3 is TGCAGCGTTGCCGACAGGGACCCCCGACTAAACACTGAAGCTTTCTTT. Translation gives CSVADRDPRLNTEAFF.

The gene calls are TRBV7-2 and TRBJ1-2; the D is unclear. In germline, CDR1 is SGHTA, CDR2 FQGNSA. This CDR3 has 15 residues. Deletions cut 5 bases from V and 0 bases from J, with 13 bases between. For the CDR3, the DNA is TGTGCCAGCAGCCATAAGGCGGTAGCTAACTATGGCTACACCTTC. Its translation is CASSHKAVANYGYTF.

This clone was detected once. CDR3 nucleotides: TGTGCCATCAGTGAGTCCCGACAGGGGGCGTCGAACACTGAAGCTTTCTTT. The encoded protein is CAISESRQGASNTEAFF. V is TRBV10-3 and J is TRBJ1-1; 10 positions match TRBD1. After removal of 0 bases from V and 1 base from J, the junction contained 5 bases not matched to a gene. This CDR3 comprises 17 residues. From germline, CDR1 is ENHRY and CDR2 SYGVKD.

The rearrangement joins TRBV5-1 to TRBJ1-1; 7 bases are a match to TRBD1. This CDR3 is 14 amino acids long. Germline V gives CDR1 SGHRS, CDR2 YFSETQ. V was pared by 4 bases and J by 7 bases, with 10 bases of the junction left unmatched. The CDR3 region is CASSPGQATDEAFF. In DNA, the CDR3 is TGCGCCAGCAGCCCCGGACAGGCTACGGATGAAGCTTTCTTT.